The 23 T cell receptor beta chains listed next were all sequenced from one sample in a study of response to subunit inactivated influenza vaccine. Each CDR3 protein gets one entry after TCRdb re-called the RT-PCR reads with MiXCR. The sample includes approximately 730,000 distinct CDR3 sequences, around 14% of them seen just once. This specimen was PBMCs from blood, taken around two weeks before vaccination. Every receptor here comes from a man in his forties or fifties who received an inactivated influenza vaccine.

This clonotype was detected only a few times. The chain is built from TRBV14 and TRBJ2-2, with no clear D. V lost 0 bases and J lost 7, with 9 bases in between. The length of the CDR3 is 14 residues. Looked up from germline, CDR1 is SGHDN and CDR2 is FVKESK. DNA for the CDR3: TGTGCCAGCAGCCAAGATCGGAGATTCGGGGAGCTGTTTTTT. Residues: CASSQDRRFGELFF.

V gene TRBV2 combines with J gene TRBJ2-1; D gene unclear. Germline V gene lookup returns CDR1 SNHLY and CDR2 FYNNEI. V lost 3 bases, J lost 6 bases, and 9 bases lay in between. CDR3 length equals 13 residues. The CDR3 loop reads CASSDGGGNEQFF. The CDR3 nucleotides are TGTGCCAGCAGTGACGGCGGCGGCAATGAGCAGTTCTTC.

This clonotype was observed a handful of times. The chain has TRBV24-1 and TRBJ2-3; possibly TRBD2 for D (6 bases). Germline V lookup: CDR1 KGHDR, CDR2 SFDVKD. This CDR3 is 16 amino acids long. The V and J ends lost 6 bases and 0 bases respectively, with 15 bases between them. The CDR3 nucleotides are TGTGCCACCAGTTCCCCTCGGGGGACTAGCACAGATACGCAGTATTTT. Amino acid sequence: CATSSPRGTSTDTQYF.

Only a few counts were recorded for this clonotype. V usage is TRBV12-3 or TRBV12-4 and J usage is TRBJ2-2; tentative D call: TRBD2 (7 bases). V was cut by 3 bases and J by 7 bases, with 15 bases left in between. This CDR3 spans 15 amino acids. This CDR3 is CASSFIPGGNGELFF. The CDR3, as DNA: TGTGCCAGCAGTTTTATCCCGGGGGGCAACGGGGAGCTGTTTTTT.

The chain uses TRBV4-3 and TRBJ2-1, with TRBD2 matching 15 bases. V was clipped by 4 bases and J by 5 bases; unmatched bases: 3. This CDR3 is 16 amino acids long. Germline lookup yields CDR1 LGHNA and CDR2 YSLEER. CDR3 loop: CASSRGLAGGDNEQFF. The CDR3 DNA follows: TGCGCCAGCAGCCGTGGACTAGCGGGAGGGGACAATGAGCAGTTCTTC.

The V call is TRBV20-1, the J call TRBJ1-4; D not resolved. This CDR3 has 14 residues. Trimming took off 1 base at V and 8 bases at J, with 14 bases between the two ends. Germline V gene data show CDR1 as DFQATT and CDR2 as SNEGSKA (reference sequence). In DNA form, the CDR3 reads TGCAGTGCTAGAGCCGGCGGAGGGAACGAAAAACTGTTTTTT. This translates into CSARAGGGNEKLFF.

This clonotype was counted a few times. The genes are TRBV9 and TRBJ2-7; the match to TRBD2 covers 8 bases. The CDR3 has 14 residues. V shed 5 bases and J 6 bases; nucleotides not matched to a gene: 10. Per germline, CDR1 SGDLS and CDR2 YYNGEE. The CDR3 region is CASSTGTSPLEQYF. CDR3 sequence (DNA): TGTGCCAGCAGTACCGGGACTAGTCCCCTCGAGCAGTACTTC. Full variable domain (remainder filled in from reference TRBV9 and TRBJ2-7): DSGVTQTPKHLITATGQRVTLRCSPRSGDLSVYWYQQSLDQGLQFLIQYYNGEERAKGNILERFSAQQFPDLHSELNLSSLELGDSALYFCASSTGTSPLEQYFGPGTRLTVT.

Of note for this clonotype: The junction departs from the called germline gene at one end, perhaps through a read error. The CDR3 loop reads CTISFPRGRSSSYNEQFF. The CDR3 region has the DNA TGTACCATCAGTTTCCCGCGCGGGCGGTCGAGCTCCTACAATGAGCAGTTCTTC. The chain recombines TRBV10-3 with TRBJ2-1, with D possibly being TRBD2 (5 bases). This CDR3 spans 18 amino acids. Germline V lookup: CDR1 ENHRY, CDR2 SYGVKD.

This clonotype was found a few times. The J gene is TRBJ2-3, the V gene TRBV5-5; D remains unclear. Germline V lookup: CDR1 SGHKS, CDR2 YYEKEE (reference sequence). Trimming pared 4 bases from V and 8 bases from J, leaving 14 bases between. The CDR3 is 13 amino acids. CDR3 bases: TGTGCCAGCAGCCAAGCCTACTCTGCTACGCAGTATTTT. This gives the protein CASSQAYSATQYF.

The chain recombines TRBV4-2 with TRBJ2-1, with 8 positions matching TRBD2. This CDR3 spans 14 amino acids. CDR1 is LGHNA, CDR2 YNFKEQ, per germline. V lost 1 base to trimming and J lost 8 bases; unmatched junction nucleotides: 4. CDR3 in amino acids: CASSQAGGPYEQFF. CDR3 in DNA: TGTGCCAGCAGCCAAGCGGGAGGGCCCTATGAGCAGTTCTTC.

Regarding this clonotype: Compared with germline, one end of the junction differs, possibly owing to a read error. The chain carries TRBV10-3 and TRBJ2-3; 10 bases fit TRBD2. This CDR3 region has 16 residues. Germline V gene data show CDR1 as ENHRY and CDR2 as SYGVKD. The CDR3 is CAFSRSGGAGTDTQYF. The CDR3 bases are TGTGCCTTCAGTCGAAGCGGGGGGGCCGGCACAGATACGCAGTATTTT.

This clonotype was recorded a few times. J is TRBJ2-2 and V is TRBV6-5, with D hard to call. Germline CDR1 MNHEY, CDR2 SVGAGI. V gave up 0 bases and J gave up 6 bases, with 17 bases separating them. The CDR3 totals 17 residues. CDR3 sequence: CASSYSLGAGKSGELFF. As DNA, the CDR3 is TGTGCCAGCAGTTACTCGTTAGGTGCTGGGAAATCCGGGGAGCTGTTTTTT.

The sample holds a few counts of this clonotype. The V gene is TRBV2, the J gene TRBJ1-1, with 8 bases identical to TRBD1. The CDR3 covers 13 residues. Germline trimming cut 8 bases from V and 2 bases from J; bases unmatched to any gene: 4. Germline assignment: CDR1 SNHLY and CDR2 FYNNEI. CDR3 amino acids: CASGGQGNTEAFF. CDR3 DNA sequence: TGTGCCAGCGGCGGACAGGGCAACACTGAAGCTTTCTTT.

This clonotype occurred many times. V usage is TRBV20-1 and J usage is TRBJ2-2; no clear D. CDR1 DFQATT and CDR2 SNEGSKA come from the germline V gene (reference sequence). Trimming pared 3 bases from V and 0 bases from J, leaving 8 bases between. The CDR3 contains 14 residues. CDR3 amino acids: CSASRAANTGELFF. In nucleotides, the CDR3 is TGCAGTGCTAGTAGGGCAGCGAACACCGGGGAGCTGTTTTTT.

This sequence joins TRBV20-1 and TRBJ1-1; D perhaps matches TRBD1 (6 bases). The germline V gene has CDR1 DFQATT and CDR2 SNEGSKA (reference sequence). V was shortened by 0 bases and J by 3 bases, with 14 bases between the two germline ends. The length of the CDR3 is 15 residues. Written as DNA, the CDR3 is TGCAGTGCTAGAGATCCTAGGGGGGTGGACACTGAAGCTTTCTTT. This codes for CSARDPRGVDTEAFF.

This clonotype was seen only a few times. This chain connects TRBV4-1 to TRBJ2-1; no clear D gene. Germline V gene lookup returns CDR1 MGHRA and CDR2 YSYEKL. The CDR3 spans 14 residues. V dropped 0 bases and J dropped 1 base, with 4 bases sitting between them. For the CDR3, the DNA is TGCGCCAGCAGCCAAGATTCTTCCTACAATGAGCAGTTCTTC. Its translation: CASSQDSSYNEQFF.

The J gene is TRBJ2-5, the V gene TRBV28; no firm D call. Trimming pared 5 bases from V and 6 bases from J, leaving 16 bases between. Germline values: CDR1 MDHEN, CDR2 SYDVKM. This CDR3 is built from 14 residues. The CDR3 loop reads CASSLRAEVQTQYF. CDR3 in DNA: TGTGCCAGCAGTCTCCGGGCCGAAGTTCAGACCCAGTACTTC.

In its sample, this clonotype was seen once. One base away lies a much larger clone, so this may be a sequencing read error. The gene calls are TRBV5-1 and TRBJ2-1; the match to TRBD1 covers 11 bases. The CDR3 length is 14 residues. V lost 4 bases to trimming and J lost 8 bases; unmatched junction nucleotides: 5. The germline V gene encodes CDR1 SGHRS and CDR2 YFSETQ. In DNA, the CDR3 is TGCGCCAGCAGCAGGACAGGGGGCGGGGATGAGCAGTTCTTC. Protein: CASSRTGGGDEQFF. The full variable domain, in which reference TRBV5-1 and TRBJ2-1 provide the parts outside the CDR3, is KAGVTQTPRYLIKTRGQQVTLSCSPISGHRSVSWYQQTPGQGLQFLFEYFSETQRNKGNFPGRFSGRQFSNSRSEMNVSTLELGDSALYLCASSRTGGGDEQFFGPGTRLTVL.

This chain links TRBV9 with TRBJ2-7; D call uncertain. The CDR3 has 14 residues. Trimming left V 2 bases short and J 0 bases short, with 9 bases between. CDR1 is SGDLS, CDR2 YYNGEE, per germline. CDR3 loop: CASSVVESSYEQYF. DNA of the CDR3: TGTGCCAGCAGCGTTGTAGAGAGCTCCTACGAGCAGTACTTC.

This clonotype was recorded a few times. This chain links TRBV6-2 or TRBV6-3 with TRBJ2-7; D unclear. Germline V CDR1 and CDR2: MNHEY, SVGEGT. CDR3 length: 15 amino acids. V dropped 2 bases and J dropped 0 bases, with 11 bases sitting between them. CDR3 protein: CASSYGRFYSYEQYF. DNA of the CDR3: TGTGCCAGCAGTTACGGGCGGTTTTACTCCTACGAGCAGTACTTC.

The chain recombines TRBV11-1 with TRBJ2-6, with a tentative D call TRBD2 (6 bases). The CDR3 spans 20 residues. The germline V and J ends were trimmed by 6 bases and 2 bases, with 26 bases remaining between them. Per the germline V gene, CDR1 is SGHAT and CDR2 is FQDESV (reference sequence). CDR3 DNA: TGTGCCAGCAGTCCGCCGGGACTTCCTTCTCTGGCTCCTGGGGCCAACGTCCTGACTTTC. This codes for CASSPPGLPSLAPGANVLTF.

This rearrangement joins TRBV27 to TRBJ2-7, with 7 bases matching TRBD2. This CDR3 region has 16 residues. V lost 9 bases, J lost 0 bases, and 14 bases stayed unmatched. Per the germline V gene, CDR1 is MNHEY and CDR2 is SMNVEV (reference sequence). In DNA form, the CDR3 reads TGTGCCAGTACAAGCAGTGGCGGGGGAAGCTCCTACGAGCAGTACTTC. Protein sequence: CASTSSGGGSSYEQYF.

This clonotype was found a few times. This chain's CDR3 is CASAAGPRRDTQYF. CDR3 in DNA: TGTGCCAGCGCAGCGGGGCCGAGGAGGGATACGCAGTATTTT. The chain employs TRBV27 and TRBJ2-3, with TRBD2 matching over 7 bases. V was clipped by 8 bases and J by 6 bases; unmatched bases: 11. CDR3 length: 14 amino acids. Germline-derived CDR1 and CDR2 are MNHEY and SMNVEV (reference sequence).